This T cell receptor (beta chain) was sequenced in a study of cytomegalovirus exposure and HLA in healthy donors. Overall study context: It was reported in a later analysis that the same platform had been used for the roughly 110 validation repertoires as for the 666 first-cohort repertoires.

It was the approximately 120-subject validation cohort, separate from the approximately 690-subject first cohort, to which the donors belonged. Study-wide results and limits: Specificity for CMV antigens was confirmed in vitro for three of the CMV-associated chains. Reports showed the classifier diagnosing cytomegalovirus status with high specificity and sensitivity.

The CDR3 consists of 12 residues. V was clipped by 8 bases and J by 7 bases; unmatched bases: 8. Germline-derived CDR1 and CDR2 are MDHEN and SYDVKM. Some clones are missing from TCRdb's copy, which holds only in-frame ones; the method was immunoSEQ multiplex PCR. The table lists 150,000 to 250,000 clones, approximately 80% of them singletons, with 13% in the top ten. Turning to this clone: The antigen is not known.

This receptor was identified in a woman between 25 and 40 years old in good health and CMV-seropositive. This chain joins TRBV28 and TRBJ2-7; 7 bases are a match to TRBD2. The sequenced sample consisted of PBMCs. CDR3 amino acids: CASQTPAGEQYF. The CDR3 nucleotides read TGTGCCAGCCAAACCCCAGCGGGGGAGCAGTACTTC.